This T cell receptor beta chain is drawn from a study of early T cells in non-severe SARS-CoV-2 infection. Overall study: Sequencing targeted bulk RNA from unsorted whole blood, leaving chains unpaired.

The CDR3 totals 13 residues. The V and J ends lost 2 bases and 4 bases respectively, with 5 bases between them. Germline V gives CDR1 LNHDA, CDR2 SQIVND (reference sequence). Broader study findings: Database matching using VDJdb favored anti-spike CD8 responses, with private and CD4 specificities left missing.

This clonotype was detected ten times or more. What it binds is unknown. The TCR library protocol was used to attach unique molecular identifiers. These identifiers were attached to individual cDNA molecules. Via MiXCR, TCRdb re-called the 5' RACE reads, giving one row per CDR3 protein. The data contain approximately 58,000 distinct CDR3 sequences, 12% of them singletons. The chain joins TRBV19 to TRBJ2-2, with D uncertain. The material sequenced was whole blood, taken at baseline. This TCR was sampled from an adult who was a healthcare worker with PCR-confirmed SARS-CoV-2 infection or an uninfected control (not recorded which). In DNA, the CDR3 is TGTGCCAGTAGTATAAGTTTCACCGGGGAGCTGTTTTTT. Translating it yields CASSISFTGELFF.